This record concerns one T cell receptor (beta chain) sequence. No antigen is known for it. No much larger clone exists at a distance of one base, and base qualities are not known. TCR beta repertoires were profiled from peripheral blood of 13 young patients with multiple sclerosis to demonstrate the VDJtools post-analysis software. Multiple sclerosis patients were children and adolescents aged roughly 6 to 16 years. Library preparation was by PCR. The sequencer was an Illumina HiSeq 2500. To reduce PCR and sequencing biases, unique molecular identifiers were built into the TCR beta cDNA libraries. Around 500,000 cDNA molecules were obtained for every 1 to 10 million input T cells, so each molecule roughly corresponded to one T cell. The same protocol used for the earlier healthy control dataset was applied to prepare and sequence the patient libraries. Within a given batch, samples were prepared together, multiplexed and sequenced on the same HiSeq lane. As for how the authors treated the data: MIGEC was used to process the raw barcoded reads, and molecular identifier groups with only a single read were discarded before consensus assembly and CDR3 extraction. VDJtools was used for post-analysis of the clonotype tables, and diversity was normalized by down-sampling every dataset to the size of the smallest sample. Repertoire overlap clustering matched CDR3 amino acid but not nucleotide sequences to correct batch-related cross-sample contamination. In-frame beta chains were kept once TCRdb had trimmed the public reads at Q25 with fastp and called clones with MiXCR. Rows are unified per CDR3 protein, each entry keeping the most common DNA and genes. What appears here as the V and J calls and clone size reflects TCRdb's work, not the paper's. Within this sample are about 460,000 distinct CDR3 sequences, with approximately 46% of them counted one time only. Around 10% of the sample goes to the ten largest clones.

This entry is derived from a study of post-analysis software for immune sequencing data (dated by TCRdb to between 2014 and 2016). Regarding the complete study: The recorded disease courses included relapsing-remitting, secondary progressive and progressive-relapsing multiple sclerosis, and some patients had no subtype annotation. The patient repertoires were set against ten to eleven previously published healthy control repertoires from donors whose ages ranged from roughly 6 to 25 years. A subset of samples was prepared in parallel using single-end sample barcoding, then pooled and co-amplified after Illumina adapter ligation.

The CDR3 spans 12 residues, from the cysteine through the phenylalanine. Only CDR3 DNA remains: 36 bases, in frame from the first base. CDR1 and CDR2, looked up from the germline V gene, are SGHTA and FQGNSA. Trimming at the junction amounts to 6 bases on V and 10 bases on J, and the germline ends lie 10 bases apart. On the study overall, not on this receptor specifically: Patients showed significantly higher frequencies than controls for several TRBV segments, among them TRBV5-6, TRBV5-1 and TRBV20-1. The control group was slightly older than the multiple sclerosis patient group. Direct clustering with F measure revealed strong co-clustering of samples prepared in the same batch, which led to a batch-effect correction. Multiple sclerosis patients had significantly lower normalized Chao1 diversity than controls, a result that suggests substantial peripheral T-cell clonal expansion.

The receptor comes from a girl aged 10 to 17 with multiple sclerosis. This receptor chain uses TRBV7-2 and TRBJ1-6; the D gene is unclear. Source material: blood. Here is the DNA: TGTGCCAGCAGGGAGGGTGGATCACCCCTCCACTTT. It encodes CASREGGSPLHF. Reference TRBV7-2 and TRBJ1-6 proteins supply the regions before and after the CDR3; the full variable domain is: GAGVSQSPSNKVTEKGKDVELRCDPISGHTALYWYRQSLGQGLEFLIYFQGNSAPDKSGLPSDRFSAERTGGSVSTLTIQRTQQEDSAVYLCASREGGSPLHFGNGTRLTVT.